This T cell receptor (beta chain) emerged from a study of beta chain features in type 1 diabetes. Study-wide results and limits: Among patients with Type 1 diabetes, TCRB CDR3s were moderately but significantly shorter in every one of the four CD4+ subsets. The similarity of naive, central memory and Treg TCRB repertoires appeared greater among patients than among healthy donors.

Isolation of CD4+ naive, central memory, regulatory and stem cell-like memory cells was achieved by sorting via CD45RO/CCR7/CD25/CD127/CD95/CD27. Ten or more counts support this clone. The antigen is unknown. The CDR3 covers 14 residues. CDR1 and CDR2 (germline): SGHRS, YFSETQ. The V segment lost 4 bases and the J segment 4 bases; nucleotides outside the gene matches: 3. TCRB transcripts that were expressed got sequenced, as all of the isolated RNA had been reverse transcribed. The average read count of naive, central memory and regulatory T cell samples was approximately 3.5 million. Produced via immunoSEQ multiplex PCR; TCRdb's table is partial and in-frame only. The table has 310,000 or so clones, approximately 9.9% seen once.

The V and J genes are TRBV5-1 and TRBJ2-1, with 9 bases aligning to TRBD1. This TCR came from a man younger than 45 with type 1 diabetes. Sequencing was performed on central memory CD4+ T cells from blood. CDR3 bases: TGCGCCAGCAGCATTGGGACAGGGTACAATGAGCAGTTCTTC. Amino acid sequence: CASSIGTGYNEQFF.